These T cell receptor beta chains were read from a single sample in a study of blood T cell repertoires in COVID-19. Produced via immunoSEQ multiplex PCR; TCRdb's table is partial and in-frame only. This sample carries about 240,000 clones, approximately 85% of them seen once, and the ten largest clones take around 11%. Material for sequencing was peripheral blood. These receptors were obtained from a woman aged 60 to 75 with active or convalescent COVID-19. CDR3s include the opening cysteine and the closing phenylalanine or tryptophan. Each record gives: D gene, clone size, V gene, J gene, CDR3 DNA, CDR3 protein. D genes are given only for firm matches. Clone sizes are given selectively: once, few, many, or a class where the clone is expanded.

>NA|NA|TRBV9|TRBJ2-5
TGTGCCAGCAGCGTGGGTGTAACAGGGCTCGCAGGGGAGACCCAGTACTTC
CASSVGVTGLAGETQYF
>NA|few|TRBV6-5|TRBJ1-2
TGTGCCAGCACCGTCGGGGTGGACTATGGCTACACCTTC
CASTVGVDYGYTF
>TRBD1|NA|TRBV19|TRBJ1-1
TGTGCCAGTAGTCCTGGGACAGCAGAAGCTTTCTTT
CASSPGTAEAFF
>TRBD1|NA|TRBV6-2/TRBV6-3|TRBJ1-2
TGTGCCAGCAGCCACTTGGACAGGGATGGCTACACCTTC
CASSHLDRDGYTF
>NA|NA|TRBV3-1/TRBV3-2|TRBJ1-2
TGTGCCAGCAGCCCAGAGGACCCGCAAGGGAGACATGGCTACACCTTC
CASSPEDPQGRHGYTF
>TRBD1|NA|TRBV28|TRBJ1-1
TGTGCCAGCAGTTTATCAAGAGGGGGCTACACTGAAGCTTTCTTT
CASSLSRGGYTEAFF
>TRBD2|NA|TRBV18|TRBJ2-3
TGTGCCAGCTCACCGGGGCGGGGGGCCCTAGATACGCAGTATTTT
CASSPGRGALDTQYF
>NA|few|TRBV6-2/TRBV6-3|TRBJ1-5
TGTGCCAGCAGCCCGGGCCATAGCAATCAGCCCCAGCATTTT
CASSPGHSNQPQHF
>TRBD2|NA|TRBV6-2/TRBV6-3|TRBJ2-1
TGTGCCAGCAGTAACTCCCTAGCGGGGGTTTACAATGAGCAGTTCTTC
CASSNSLAGVYNEQFF
>TRBD2|NA|TRBV6-1|TRBJ2-7
TGTGCCAGCAGTGAAGGAAGCGGGGCCCTACGGCAGTACTTC
CASSEGSGALRQYF
>TRBD1|NA|TRBV18|TRBJ2-7
TGTGCCAGCTCACCACGACAGGGGCGCTACACCTACGAGCAGTACTTC
CASSPRQGRYTYEQYF
>NA|NA|TRBV5-6|TRBJ1-2
TGTGCCAGCAGCTCCAGGGTTTTAGATGGCTACACCTTC
CASSSRVLDGYTF
>NA|NA|TRBV7-2|TRBJ2-5
TGTGCCAGCAGCTCAGGGTTTGGGACCCAGTACTTC
CASSSGFGTQYF
>TRBD1|NA|TRBV6-6|TRBJ1-1
TGTGCCAGCAGCGTTACACAGGGGCGTCGCCCCACTGAAGCTTTCTTT
CASSVTQGRRPTEAFF
>NA|once|TRBV10-1|TRBJ2-5
TGCGCCAGCAGTGAGTCGCCGGGCGGGCAAGAGACCCAGTACTTC
CASSESPGGQETQYF
>TRBD1|NA|TRBV5-1|TRBJ1-1
TGCGCCAGCAGTATACAGGGGGACACTGAAGCTTTCTTT
CASSIQGDTEAFF
>TRBD2|NA|TRBV6-4|TRBJ2-2
TGTGCCAGCAGTGATTCGGGACTAGCCGGGGAGCTGTTTTTT
CASSDSGLAGELFF
>NA|NA|TRBV2|TRBJ1-2
TGTGCCGGAAGACAGGCCACCTCGGAAGGCTACACCTTC
CAGRQATSEGYTF
>NA|NA|TRBV24-1|TRBJ2-3
TGTGCCACCTCTCAGGGATCCCACACAGATACGCAGTATTTT
CATSQGSHTDTQYF
>NA|NA|TRBV5-1|TRBJ1-1
TGCGCCAGCAGCGCCACAGGGCTGGTCACTGAAGCTTTCTTT
CASSATGLVTEAFF
>TRBD1|NA|TRBV5-6|TRBJ1-6
TGTGCCAGCAGCCCGGGGACAGGGGGTAATAATTCACCCCTCCACTTT
CASSPGTGGNNSPLHF
>TRBD2|NA|TRBV3-1/TRBV3-2|TRBJ2-5
TGTGCCAGCAGCCAGAGGCGACTAGCGGGGGGGTACCAAGAGACCCAGTACTTC
CASSQRRLAGGYQETQYF
>NA|NA|TRBV18|TRBJ1-2
TGTGCCAGCTCACCACTTGGGGGGGCTGGCTATGGCTACACCTTC
CASSPLGGAGYGYTF
>NA|NA|TRBV7-3|TRBJ1-1
TGTGCCAGCAGCTTGGGCCACTACACTGAAGCTTTCTTT
CASSLGHYTEAFF
>NA|NA|TRBV5-1|TRBJ2-5
TGCGCCAGCAGCTTGATAATGCGAGGGCTCCAAGAGACCCAGTACTTC
CASSLIMRGLQETQYF
>NA|NA|TRBV5-1|TRBJ1-1
TGCGCCAGCAGCTTTCGCTCCGGTGACACTGAAGCTTTCTTT
CASSFRSGDTEAFF
>NA|NA|TRBV6-5|TRBJ1-3
TGTGCCAGCAACCCAGGGGTTGGAAACACCATATATTTT
CASNPGVGNTIYF
>TRBD2|NA|TRBV6-6|TRBJ2-5
TGTGCCAGCAGTCTAGCCGAGCGGGGGGGCCTTTGGGAGACCCAGTACTTC
CASSLAERGGLWETQYF
>TRBD2|NA|TRBV7-2|TRBJ2-5
TGTGCCAGCAGCTTAAGTCGCGGGGGGGCCCAGGAGACCCAGTACTTC
CASSLSRGGAQETQYF
>TRBD1|NA|TRBV5-1|TRBJ2-7
TGCGCCAGCAGCTTGCAGGTCCCCAGGGGGAACGGCGAGCAGTACTTC
CASSLQVPRGNGEQYF
>TRBD1|NA|TRBV4-1|TRBJ1-4
TGCGCCAGCAGCCAAAGAGGAAACCGGGACAGCCCTAATGAAAAACTGTTTTTT
CASSQRGNRDSPNEKLFF
>TRBD1|NA|TRBV6-5|TRBJ1-2
TGTGCCAGCATCCGGACAGGGGACTATGGCTACACCTTC
CASIRTGDYGYTF
>NA|NA|TRBV6-2/TRBV6-3|TRBJ1-1
TGTGCCAGCAGTTTCACAACGGGCACTGAAGCTTTCTTT
CASSFTTGTEAFF
>NA|once|TRBV3-1/TRBV3-2|TRBJ1-4
TGTGCCAGCAGCCAACTGCTTGACCGCAACGGGGAAAAACTGTTTTTT
CASSQLLDRNGEKLFF
>TRBD1|NA|TRBV18|TRBJ1-1
TGTGCCAGCTCCCCGGGACAGCTTAACACTGAAGCTTTCTTT
CASSPGQLNTEAFF
>NA|NA|TRBV7-8|TRBJ1-5
TGTGCCAGCAGCCCCGGTTCCCCATCTAGCAATCAGCCCCAGCATTTT
CASSPGSPSSNQPQHF
>NA|NA|TRBV5-1|TRBJ2-3
TGCGCCAGCAGCGAGGGGGGGCTGAGAGATACGCAGTATTTT
CASSEGGLRDTQYF
>NA|few|TRBV19|TRBJ1-5
TGTGCCAGTAGGGCAGGGAAAATAGATCAGCCCCAGCATTTT
CASRAGKIDQPQHF
>NA|NA|TRBV30|TRBJ1-5
TGTGCCTGGAGTCCAGGGCCCAATCAGCCCCAGCATTTT
CAWSPGPNQPQHF
>NA|NA|TRBV6-6|TRBJ1-6
TGTGCCAGCACGAGGACAGCCAATTCACCCCTCCACTTT
CASTRTANSPLHF
>NA|NA|TRBV5-1|TRBJ1-3
TGCGCCAGCAGCTTGGGGGGCGCAGACGGAAACACCATATATTTT
CASSLGGADGNTIYF
>TRBD1|NA|TRBV6-1|TRBJ1-2
TGTGCCAGCAGTGAAGCAAGGACAGGGGGCTATGGCTACACCTTC
CASSEARTGGYGYTF
>TRBD2|NA|TRBV19|TRBJ2-3
TGTGCCAGTAGTATAGGCCTAGCGGGGGGTTATACGCAGTATTTT
CASSIGLAGGYTQYF
>TRBD2|once|TRBV2|TRBJ2-1
TGTGCCAGCAGTGAGTTCCTAGCGGGGGGGAACAATGAGCAGTTCTTC
CASSEFLAGGNNEQFF
>NA|NA|TRBV18|TRBJ2-5
TGTGCCAGCTCACCACCGTCAGGAAGAGAGACCCAGTACTTC
CASSPPSGRETQYF
>NA|NA|TRBV5-1|TRBJ1-2
TGCGCCAGCAGCGCGGCGGGGGGAGGAGTGAATGGCTACACCTTC
CASSAAGGGVNGYTF
>NA|NA|TRBV7-9|TRBJ2-1
TGTGCCAGCAGCTCCCCCGGGGGCTCCTACAATGAGCAGTTCTTC
CASSSPGGSYNEQFF
>NA|NA|TRBV11-2|TRBJ1-1
TGTGCCAGCAGCGCGACCGGGACACTCACTGAAGCTTTCTTT
CASSATGTLTEAFF